A few counts support the clone carrying this T cell receptor (beta chain). Its antigen is undetermined. PCR was performed using 60 Vbeta and 13 Jbeta primers. Measured with immunoSEQ multiplex PCR; TCRdb has only the in-frame clones, and not every one. Of roughly 200,000 clones listed, approximately 11% are singletons. The data were taken from a study of cytomegalovirus exposure and HLA in healthy donors. Notes on the study in general: TCR beta V- and J-gene trimming, according to a later analysis, was linked to a missense DCLRE1C variant. Later analysis identified several of the most significant clusters that appeared linked to common viral pathogens. Some public TCRs appeared in many individuals, while most sequences were rare.

This sequence was found in a man aged 45-60 years in good health and CMV-seropositive. The sample was PBMCs.

CDR3 DNA sequence: TGTGCCAGCAGCTCGGACTTCCTGGATGAGCAGTTCTTC. It yields the protein CASSSDFLDEQFF. The chain links TRBV7-2 to TRBJ2-1; D is possibly TRBD2 (5 bases). The CDR3 spans 13 residues. V was trimmed by 4 bases and J by 8 bases, leaving 12 bases between them. CDR1 and CDR2 from the germline V gene are SGHTA and FQGNSA.